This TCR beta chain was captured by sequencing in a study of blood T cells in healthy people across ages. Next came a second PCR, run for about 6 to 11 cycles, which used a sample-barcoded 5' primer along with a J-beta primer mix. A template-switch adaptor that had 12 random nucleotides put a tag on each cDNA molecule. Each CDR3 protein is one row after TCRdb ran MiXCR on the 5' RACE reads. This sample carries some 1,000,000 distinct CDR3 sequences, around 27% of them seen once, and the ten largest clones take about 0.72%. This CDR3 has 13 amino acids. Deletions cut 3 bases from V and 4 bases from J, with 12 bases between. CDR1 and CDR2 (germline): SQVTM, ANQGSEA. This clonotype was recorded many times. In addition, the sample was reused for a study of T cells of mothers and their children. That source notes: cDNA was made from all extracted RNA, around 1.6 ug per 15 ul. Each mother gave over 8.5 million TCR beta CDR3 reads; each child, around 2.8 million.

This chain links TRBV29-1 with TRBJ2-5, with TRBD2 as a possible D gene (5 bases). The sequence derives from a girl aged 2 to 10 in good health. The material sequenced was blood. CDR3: CSVEERFRETQYF. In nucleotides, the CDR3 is TGCAGCGTTGAGGAGCGGTTCAGAGAGACCCAGTACTTC.